This T cell receptor beta chain was sequenced in a study of OX40 agonist ivuxolimab in advanced cancers. Study in general: Three partial responders included one hepatocellular carcinoma patient and two cutaneous melanoma patients. The study, taken as a whole, reports: The study did not work out the antigen specificity of the expanded peripheral T cells. More expanded clones were found, on average, in CD8+ than in CD4+ T cells.

With respect to this clone: The antigen is undetermined.

TCRdb's table, derived via immunoSEQ multiplex PCR, lists solely in-frame clones and lacks some. The table shows around 56,000 clones, with approximately 80% occurring only once. People who had autoimmune disease history or systemic immunosuppression were excluded. This material consisted of CD4+ or CD8+ T cells sorted from blood, taken in a trial of the OX40 agonist ivuxolimab. The TCR sequence derives from an adult with an advanced solid tumor such as melanoma, head and neck, liver or kidney cancer.

The CDR3 sequence: CASSLRQGVGANVLTF. Written as DNA, the CDR3 is TGTGCCAGCAGCTTACGACAGGGGGTCGGGGCCAACGTCCTGACTTTC. The gene calls are TRBV7-6 and TRBJ2-6, with 9 bases aligning to TRBD1. Germline V lookup: CDR1 SGHVS, CDR2 FNYEAQ. This CDR3 is 16 amino acids long. V shed 2 bases and J 4 bases; nucleotides not matched to a gene: 3.